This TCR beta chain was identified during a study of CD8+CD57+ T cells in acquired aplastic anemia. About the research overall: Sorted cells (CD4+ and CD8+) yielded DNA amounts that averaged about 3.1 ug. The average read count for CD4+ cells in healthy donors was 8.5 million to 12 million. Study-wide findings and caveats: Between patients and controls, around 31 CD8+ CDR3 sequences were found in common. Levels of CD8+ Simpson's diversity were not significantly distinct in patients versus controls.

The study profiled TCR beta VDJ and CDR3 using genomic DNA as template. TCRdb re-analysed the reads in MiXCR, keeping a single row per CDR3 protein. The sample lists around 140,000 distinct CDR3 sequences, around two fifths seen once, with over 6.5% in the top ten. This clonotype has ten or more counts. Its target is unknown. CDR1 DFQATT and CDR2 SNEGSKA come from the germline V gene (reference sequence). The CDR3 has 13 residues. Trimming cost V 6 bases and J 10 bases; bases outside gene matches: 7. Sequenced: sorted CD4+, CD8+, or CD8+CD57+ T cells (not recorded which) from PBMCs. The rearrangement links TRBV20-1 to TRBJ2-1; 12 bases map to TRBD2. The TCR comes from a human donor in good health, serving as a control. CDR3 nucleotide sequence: TGCAGTGCCATGACTAGCGGGAGAAGGGAGCAGTTCTTC. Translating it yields CSAMTSGRREQFF.